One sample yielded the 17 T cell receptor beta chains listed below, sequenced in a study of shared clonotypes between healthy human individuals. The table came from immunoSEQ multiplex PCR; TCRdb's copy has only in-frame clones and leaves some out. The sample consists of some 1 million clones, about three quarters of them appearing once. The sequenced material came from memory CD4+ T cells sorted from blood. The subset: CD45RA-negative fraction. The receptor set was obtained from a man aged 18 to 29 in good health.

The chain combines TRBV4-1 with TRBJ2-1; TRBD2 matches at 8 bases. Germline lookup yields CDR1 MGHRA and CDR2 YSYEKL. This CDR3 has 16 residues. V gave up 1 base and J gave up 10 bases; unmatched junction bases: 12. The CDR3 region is CASSQAPAGVNGEQFF. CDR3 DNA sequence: TGCGCCAGCAGCCAAGCGCCAGCGGGAGTCAACGGGGAGCAGTTCTTC.

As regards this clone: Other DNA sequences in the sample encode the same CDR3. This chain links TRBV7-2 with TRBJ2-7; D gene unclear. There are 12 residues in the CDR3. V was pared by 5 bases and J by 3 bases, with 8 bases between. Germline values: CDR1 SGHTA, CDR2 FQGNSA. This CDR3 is CASSLTDYEQYF. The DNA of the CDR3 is TGTGCCAGCAGCCTAACGGACTACGAGCAGTACTTC.

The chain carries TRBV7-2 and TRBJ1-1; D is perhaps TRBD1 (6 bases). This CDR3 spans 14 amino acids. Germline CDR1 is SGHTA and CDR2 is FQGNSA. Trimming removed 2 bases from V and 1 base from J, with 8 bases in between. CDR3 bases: TGTGCCAGCAGCTTAATGGGGGCGAACACTGAAGCTTTCTTT. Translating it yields CASSLMGANTEAFF.

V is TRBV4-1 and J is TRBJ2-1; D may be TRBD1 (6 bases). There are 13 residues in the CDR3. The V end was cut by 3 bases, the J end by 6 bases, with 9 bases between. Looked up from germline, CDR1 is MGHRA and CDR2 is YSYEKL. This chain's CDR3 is CASSQVQGNEQFF. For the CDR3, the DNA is TGCGCCAGCAGCCAGGTACAGGGCAATGAGCAGTTCTTC.

The CDR3 reads CASSPLRAGGKNIQYF. The CDR3 DNA is TGTGCCAGCAGTCCCCTAAGGGCCGGCGGTAAAAACATTCAGTACTTC. The chain joins TRBV14 to TRBJ2-4; no clear D gene. The ends were cut back, 6 bases at V and 4 bases at J, with 19 bases in the middle. Germline CDR1 SGHDN, CDR2 FVKESK. The CDR3 has 16 amino acids. Together with reference TRBV14 and TRBJ2-4, the CDR3 gives the full variable domain: EAGVTQFPSHSVIEKGQTVTLRCDPISGHDNLYWYRRVMGKEIKFLLHFVKESKQDESGMPNNRFLAERTGGTYSTLKVQPAELEDSGVYFCASSPLRAGGKNIQYFGAGTRLSVL.

The CDR3 here is CASSSNQGGTDTQYF. The CDR3 DNA is TGTGCCAGCAGCTCAAACCAGGGGGGGACAGATACGCAGTATTTT. The chain has TRBV7-2 and TRBJ2-3, with D perhaps being TRBD1 or TRBD2 (7 bases each). Germline CDR1 is SGHTA and CDR2 is FQGNSA. CDR3 length equals 15 residues. Between the trimmed V and J ends, which lost 4 bases and 3 bases, there was a span of 14 bases.

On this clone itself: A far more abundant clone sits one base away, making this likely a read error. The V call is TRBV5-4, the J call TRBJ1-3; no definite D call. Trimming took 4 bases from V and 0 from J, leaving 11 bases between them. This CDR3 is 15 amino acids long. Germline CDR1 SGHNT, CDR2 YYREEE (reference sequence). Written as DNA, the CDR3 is TGTGCCAGCAGCCAAGATACTGGCTCTGGAAACACCATATATTTT. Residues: CASSQDTGSGNTIYF.

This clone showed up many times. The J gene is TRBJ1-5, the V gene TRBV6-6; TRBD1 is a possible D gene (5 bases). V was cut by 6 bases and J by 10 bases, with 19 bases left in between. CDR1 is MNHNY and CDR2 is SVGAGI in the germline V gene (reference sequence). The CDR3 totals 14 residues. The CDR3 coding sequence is TGTGCCAGCAGACCCGGGACGGGCAATCGTCCCCAGCATTTT. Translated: CASRPGTGNRPQHF.

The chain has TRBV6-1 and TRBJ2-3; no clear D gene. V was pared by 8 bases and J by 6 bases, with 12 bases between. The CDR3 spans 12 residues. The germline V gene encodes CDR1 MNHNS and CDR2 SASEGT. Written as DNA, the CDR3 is TGTGCCAGCGACCTTAGTAGGGATACGCAGTATTTT. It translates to CASDLSRDTQYF.

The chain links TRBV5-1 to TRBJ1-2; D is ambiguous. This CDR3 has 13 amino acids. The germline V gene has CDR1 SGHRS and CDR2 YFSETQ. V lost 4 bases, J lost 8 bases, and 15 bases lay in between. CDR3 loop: CASSVDGQMGYTF. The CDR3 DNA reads TGCGCCAGCAGCGTGGACGGCCAAATGGGCTACACCTTC.

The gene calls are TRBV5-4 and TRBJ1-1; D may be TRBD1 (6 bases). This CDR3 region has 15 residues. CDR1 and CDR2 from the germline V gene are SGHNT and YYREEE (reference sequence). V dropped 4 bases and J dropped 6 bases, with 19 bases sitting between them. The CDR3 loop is CASSLFGAGTPEAFF. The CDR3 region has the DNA TGTGCCAGCAGCCTGTTCGGTGCAGGGACACCTGAAGCTTTCTTT.

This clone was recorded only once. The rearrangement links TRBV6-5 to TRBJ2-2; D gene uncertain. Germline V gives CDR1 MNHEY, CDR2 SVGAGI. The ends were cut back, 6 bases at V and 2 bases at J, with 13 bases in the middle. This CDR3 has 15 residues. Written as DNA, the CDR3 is TGTGCCAGCAGCCCGCGGCCGGGTAACACCGGGGAGCTGTTTTTT. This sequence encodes CASSPRPGNTGELFF.

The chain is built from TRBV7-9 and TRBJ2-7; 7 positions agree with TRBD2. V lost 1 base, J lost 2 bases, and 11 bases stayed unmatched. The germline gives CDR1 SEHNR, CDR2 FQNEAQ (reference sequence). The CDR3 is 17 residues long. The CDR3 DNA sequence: TGTGCCAGCAGCTTAGACCTCAGCGGGAAGGAGGCCTACGAGCAGTACTTC. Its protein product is CASSLDLSGKEAYEQYF. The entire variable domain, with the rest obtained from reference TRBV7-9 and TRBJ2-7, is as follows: DTGVSQNPRHKITKRGQNVTFRCDPISEHNRLYWYRQTLGQGPEFLTYFQNEAQLEKSRLLSDRFSAERPKGSFSTLEIQRTEQGDSAMYLCASSLDLSGKEAYEQYFGPGTRLTVT.

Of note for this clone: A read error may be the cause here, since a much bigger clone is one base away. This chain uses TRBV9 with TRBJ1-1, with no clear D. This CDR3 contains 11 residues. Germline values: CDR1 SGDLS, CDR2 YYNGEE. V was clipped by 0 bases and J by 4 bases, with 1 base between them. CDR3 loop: CASSVVTEAFF. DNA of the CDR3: TGTGCCAGCAGCGTAGTCACTGAAGCTTTCTTT.

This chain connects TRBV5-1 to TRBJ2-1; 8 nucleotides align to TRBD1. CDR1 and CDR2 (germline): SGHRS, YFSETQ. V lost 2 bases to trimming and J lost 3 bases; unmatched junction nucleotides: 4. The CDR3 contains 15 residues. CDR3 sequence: CASSFPGQVYNEQFF. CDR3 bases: TGCGCCAGCAGCTTTCCGGGACAGGTCTACAATGAGCAGTTCTTC.

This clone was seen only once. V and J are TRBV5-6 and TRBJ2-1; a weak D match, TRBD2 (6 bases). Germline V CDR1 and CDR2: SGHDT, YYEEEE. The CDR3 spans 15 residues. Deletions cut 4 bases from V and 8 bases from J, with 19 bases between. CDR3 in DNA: TGTGCCAGCAGCCCGGGGAGGAGTCCGACACATGAGCAGTTCTTC. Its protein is CASSPGRSPTHEQFF.

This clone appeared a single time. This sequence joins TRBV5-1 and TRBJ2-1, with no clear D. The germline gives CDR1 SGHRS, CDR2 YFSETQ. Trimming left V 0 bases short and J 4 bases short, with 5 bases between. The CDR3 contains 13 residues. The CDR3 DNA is TGCGCCAGCAGCTTGGTTGGGTACAATGAGCAGTTCTTC. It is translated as CASSLVGYNEQFF.